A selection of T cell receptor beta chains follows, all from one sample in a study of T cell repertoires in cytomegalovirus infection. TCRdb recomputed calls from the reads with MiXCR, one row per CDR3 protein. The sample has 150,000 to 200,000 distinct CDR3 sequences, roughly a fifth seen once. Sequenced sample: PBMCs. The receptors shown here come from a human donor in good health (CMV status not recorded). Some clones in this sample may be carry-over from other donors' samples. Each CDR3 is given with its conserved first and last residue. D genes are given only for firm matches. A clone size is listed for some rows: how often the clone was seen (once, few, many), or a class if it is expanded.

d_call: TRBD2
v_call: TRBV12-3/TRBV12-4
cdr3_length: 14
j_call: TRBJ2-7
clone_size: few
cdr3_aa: CASSLSGTSKKQYF
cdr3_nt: TGTGCCAGCAGTTTATCCGGGACTAGTAAAAAGCAGTACTTC

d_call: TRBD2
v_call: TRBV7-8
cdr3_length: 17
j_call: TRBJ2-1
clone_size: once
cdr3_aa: CASSRFVGSGGMNEQFF
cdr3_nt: TGTGCCAGCAGCCGATTTGTCGGAAGCGGGGGAATGAATGAGCAGTTCTTC

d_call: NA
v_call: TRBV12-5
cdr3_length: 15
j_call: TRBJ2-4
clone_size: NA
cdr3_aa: CASGLVQPLTDIQYF
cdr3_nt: TGTGCTAGTGGTTTGGTACAACCTCTTACGGACATTCAGTACTTC

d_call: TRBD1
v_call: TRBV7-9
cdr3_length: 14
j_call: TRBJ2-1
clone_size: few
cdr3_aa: CASSLAGQYNEQFF
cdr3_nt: TGTGCCAGCAGCTTAGCGGGACAGTACAATGAGCAGTTCTTC

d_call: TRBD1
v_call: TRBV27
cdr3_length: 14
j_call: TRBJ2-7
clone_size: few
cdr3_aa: CASSQGQISYEQYF
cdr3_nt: TGTGCCAGCAGTCAGGGACAGATCTCCTACGAGCAGTACTTC

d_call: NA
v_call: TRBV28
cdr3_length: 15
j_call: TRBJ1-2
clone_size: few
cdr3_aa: CASCVNPVANYGYTF
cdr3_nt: TGTGCCAGCTGCGTCAATCCCGTAGCTAACTATGGCTACACCTTC

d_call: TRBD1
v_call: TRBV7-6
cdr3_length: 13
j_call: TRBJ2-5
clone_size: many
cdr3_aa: CASSRDRKETQYF
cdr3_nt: TGTGCCAGCAGCCGGGACAGAAAAGAGACCCAGTACTTC

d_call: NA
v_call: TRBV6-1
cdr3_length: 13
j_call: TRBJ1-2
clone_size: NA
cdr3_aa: CASSYSQSYGYTF
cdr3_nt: TGTGCCAGCAGTTATAGTCAGAGCTATGGCTACACCTTC

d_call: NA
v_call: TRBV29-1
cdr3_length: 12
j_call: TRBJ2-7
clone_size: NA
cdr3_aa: CSVNNGTYEQYF
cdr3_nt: TGCAGCGTTAACAATGGAACCTACGAGCAGTACTTC

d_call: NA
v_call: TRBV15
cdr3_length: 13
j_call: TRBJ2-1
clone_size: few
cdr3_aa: CATSRDLSNEQFF
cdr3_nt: TGTGCCACCAGCAGAGATCTGAGCAATGAGCAGTTCTTC

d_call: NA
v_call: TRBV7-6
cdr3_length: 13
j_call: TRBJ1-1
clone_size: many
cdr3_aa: CASSADLNTEAFF
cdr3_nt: TGTGCCAGCAGCGCCGATTTGAACACTGAAGCTTTCTTT

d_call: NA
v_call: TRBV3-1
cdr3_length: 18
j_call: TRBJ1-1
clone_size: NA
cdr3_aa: CASSQVRGAIGLTTEAFF
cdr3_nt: TGTGCCAGCAGCCAAGTAAGGGGGGCGATTGGATTGACGACTGAAGCTTTCTTT

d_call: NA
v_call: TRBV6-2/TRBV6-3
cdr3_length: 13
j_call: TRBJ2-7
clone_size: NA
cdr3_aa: CASGDGGDYEQYF
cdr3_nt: TGTGCCAGCGGGGACGGCGGAGACTACGAGCAGTACTTC

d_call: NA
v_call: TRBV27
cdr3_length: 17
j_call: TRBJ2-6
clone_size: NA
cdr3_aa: CASSSHPQGPGANVLTF
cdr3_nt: TGTGCCAGCAGTTCACACCCGCAGGGGCCCGGGGCCAACGTCCTGACTTTC

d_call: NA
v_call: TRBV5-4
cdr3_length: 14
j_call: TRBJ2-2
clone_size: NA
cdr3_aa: CASSLVPSTGELFF
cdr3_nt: TGTGCCAGCAGCTTGGTCCCCAGCACCGGGGAGCTGTTTTTT

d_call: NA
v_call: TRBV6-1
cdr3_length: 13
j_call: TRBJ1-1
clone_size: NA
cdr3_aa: CASRLETNTEAFF
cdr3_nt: TGTGCCAGCAGACTCGAGACGAACACTGAAGCTTTCTTT

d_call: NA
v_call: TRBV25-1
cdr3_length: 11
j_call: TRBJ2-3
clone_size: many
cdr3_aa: CASSAKDTQYF
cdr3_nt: TGTGCCAGCAGTGCTAAGGATACGCAGTATTTT

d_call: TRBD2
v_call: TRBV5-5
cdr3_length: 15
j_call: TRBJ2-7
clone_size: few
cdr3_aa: CASSFSQRDSYEQYF
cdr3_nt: TGTGCCAGCAGCTTCTCCCAGCGGGATTCCTACGAGCAGTACTTC

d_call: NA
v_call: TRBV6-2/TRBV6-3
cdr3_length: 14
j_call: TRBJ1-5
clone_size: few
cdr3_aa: CASQGVVSNQPQHF
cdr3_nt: TGTGCCAGTCAAGGGGTGGTGAGCAATCAGCCCCAGCATTTT

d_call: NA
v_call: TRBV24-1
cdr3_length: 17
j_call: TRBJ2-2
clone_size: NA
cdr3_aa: CATSDLQRTGNTGELFF
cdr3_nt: TGTGCCACCAGTGATTTGCAACGGACGGGTAACACCGGGGAGCTGTTTTTT

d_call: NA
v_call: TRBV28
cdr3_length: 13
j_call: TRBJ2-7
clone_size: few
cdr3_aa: CASSIMGGGEQYF
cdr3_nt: TGTGCCAGCAGTATCATGGGTGGCGGCGAGCAGTACTTC

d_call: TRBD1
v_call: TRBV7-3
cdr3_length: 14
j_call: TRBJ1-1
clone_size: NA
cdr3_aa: CASSFRGRKTEAFF
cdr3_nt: TGTGCCAGCAGCTTCAGGGGGCGGAAGACTGAAGCTTTCTTT

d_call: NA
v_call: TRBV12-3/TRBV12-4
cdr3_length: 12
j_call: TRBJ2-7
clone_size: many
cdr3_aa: CASSVGRSEQYF
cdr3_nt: TGTGCCAGCAGTGTCGGCCGTAGCGAGCAGTACTTC

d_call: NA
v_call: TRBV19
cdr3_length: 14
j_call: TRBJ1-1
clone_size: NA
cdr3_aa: CASSLEDGGTEAFF
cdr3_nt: TGTGCCAGTAGTTTGGAAGACGGTGGCACTGAAGCTTTCTTT

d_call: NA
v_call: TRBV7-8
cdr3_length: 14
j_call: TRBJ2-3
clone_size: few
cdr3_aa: CASSLWEGTDTQYF
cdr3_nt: TGTGCCAGCAGCTTATGGGAGGGCACAGATACGCAGTATTTT

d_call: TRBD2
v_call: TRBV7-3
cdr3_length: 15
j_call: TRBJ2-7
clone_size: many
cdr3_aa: CASSLLAGSTYEQYF
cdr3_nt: TGTGCCAGCAGCTTACTAGCGGGTTCAACCTACGAGCAGTACTTC

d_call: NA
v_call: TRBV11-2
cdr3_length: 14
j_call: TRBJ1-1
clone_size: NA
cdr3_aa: CASSLRQRRTEAFF
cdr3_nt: TGTGCCAGCAGCTTGAGACAGCGGCGGACTGAAGCTTTCTTT

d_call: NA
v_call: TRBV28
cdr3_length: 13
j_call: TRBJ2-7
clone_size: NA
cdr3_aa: CASREGVGYEQYF
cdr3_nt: TGTGCCAGCAGAGAGGGGGTAGGGTACGAGCAGTACTTC

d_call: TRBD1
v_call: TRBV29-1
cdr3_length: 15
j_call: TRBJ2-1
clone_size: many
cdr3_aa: CSAPWQDRDYNEQFF
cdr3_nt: TGCAGCGCCCCGTGGCAGGACAGGGACTACAATGAGCAGTTCTTC

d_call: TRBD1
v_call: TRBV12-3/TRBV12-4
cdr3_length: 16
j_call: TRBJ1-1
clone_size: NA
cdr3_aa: CASRIHDRAGNTEAFF
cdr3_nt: TGTGCCAGCAGGATACACGACAGGGCGGGGAACACTGAAGCTTTCTTT

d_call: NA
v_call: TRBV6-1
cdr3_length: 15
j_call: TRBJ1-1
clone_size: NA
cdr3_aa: CASSELPGQNTEAFF
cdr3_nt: TGTGCCAGCAGTGAACTACCGGGCCAGAACACTGAAGCTTTCTTT

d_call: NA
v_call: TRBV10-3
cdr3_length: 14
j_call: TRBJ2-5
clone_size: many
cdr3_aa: CAISDDGPRETQYF
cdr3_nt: TGTGCCATCAGTGACGACGGGCCGAGGGAGACCCAGTACTTC

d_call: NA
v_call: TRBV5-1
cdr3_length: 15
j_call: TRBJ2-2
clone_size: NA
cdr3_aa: CASSLNGGSTGELFF
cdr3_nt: TGCGCCAGCAGCTTGAATGGGGGATCAACCGGGGAGCTGTTTTTT